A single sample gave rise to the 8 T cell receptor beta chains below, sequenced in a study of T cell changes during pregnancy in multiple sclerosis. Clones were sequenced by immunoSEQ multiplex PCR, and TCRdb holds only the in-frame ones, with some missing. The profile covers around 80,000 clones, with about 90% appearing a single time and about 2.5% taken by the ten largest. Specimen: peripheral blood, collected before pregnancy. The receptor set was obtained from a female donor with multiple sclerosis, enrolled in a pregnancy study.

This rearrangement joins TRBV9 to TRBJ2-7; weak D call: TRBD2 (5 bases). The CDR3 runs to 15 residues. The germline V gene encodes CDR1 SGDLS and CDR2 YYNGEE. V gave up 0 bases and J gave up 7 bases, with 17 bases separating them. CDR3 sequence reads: CASSVDLRFPGEQYF. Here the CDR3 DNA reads TGTGCCAGCAGCGTAGATTTGAGGTTCCCGGGAGAGCAGTACTTC.

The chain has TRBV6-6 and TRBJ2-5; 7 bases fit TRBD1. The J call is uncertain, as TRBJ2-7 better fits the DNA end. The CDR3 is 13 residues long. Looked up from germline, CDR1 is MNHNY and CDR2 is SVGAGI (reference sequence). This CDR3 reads CASDDRVSYEQYF. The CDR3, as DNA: TGTGCCAGCGACGACAGGGTCTCCTACGAGCAGTACTTC.

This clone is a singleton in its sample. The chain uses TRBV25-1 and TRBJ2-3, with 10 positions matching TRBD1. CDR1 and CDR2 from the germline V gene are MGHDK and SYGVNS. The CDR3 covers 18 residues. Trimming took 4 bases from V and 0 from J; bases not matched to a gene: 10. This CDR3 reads CASSGQGAPTTSTDTQYF. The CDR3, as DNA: TGTGCCAGCAGTGGACAGGGGGCCCCAACAACTAGCACAGATACGCAGTATTTT.

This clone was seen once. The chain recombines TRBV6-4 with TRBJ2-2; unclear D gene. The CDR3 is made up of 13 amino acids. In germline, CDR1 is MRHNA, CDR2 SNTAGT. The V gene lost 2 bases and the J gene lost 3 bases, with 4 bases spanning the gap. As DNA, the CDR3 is TGTGCCAGCAGTGACCGGGACACCGGGGAGCTGTTTTTT. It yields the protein CASSDRDTGELFF.

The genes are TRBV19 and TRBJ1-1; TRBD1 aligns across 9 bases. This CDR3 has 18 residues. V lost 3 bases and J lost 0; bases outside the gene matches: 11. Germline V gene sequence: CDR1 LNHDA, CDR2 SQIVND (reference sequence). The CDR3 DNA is TGTGCCAGTAGTATCCGGGACAGGGTTTCCCAGATGAACACTGAAGCTTTCTTT. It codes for CASSIRDRVSQMNTEAFF.

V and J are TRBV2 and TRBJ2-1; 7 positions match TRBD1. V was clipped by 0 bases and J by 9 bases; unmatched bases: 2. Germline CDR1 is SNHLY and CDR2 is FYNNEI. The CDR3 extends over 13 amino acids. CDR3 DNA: TGTGCCAGCAGTGAAGCAGGGGGCGGTGAGCAGTTCTTC. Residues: CASSEAGGGEQFF.

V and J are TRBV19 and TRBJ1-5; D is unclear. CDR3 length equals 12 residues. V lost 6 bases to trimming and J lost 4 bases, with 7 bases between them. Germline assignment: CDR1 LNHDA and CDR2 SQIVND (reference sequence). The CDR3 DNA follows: TGTGCCAGTAGCGCGTTGAATCAGCCCCAGCATTTT. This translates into CASSALNQPQHF.

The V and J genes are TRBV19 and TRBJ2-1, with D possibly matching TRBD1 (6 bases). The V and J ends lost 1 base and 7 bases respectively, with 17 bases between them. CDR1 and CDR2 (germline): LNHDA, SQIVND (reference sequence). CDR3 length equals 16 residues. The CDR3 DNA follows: TGTGCCAGTAGTATAGCGACCAGGGGTCCTACGAATGAGCAGTTCTTC. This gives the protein CASSIATRGPTNEQFF.